This entry lists 5 T cell receptor beta chains sequenced from one sample in a study of cytomegalovirus exposure and HLA in healthy donors. Vbeta (60) and Jbeta (13) primers were used in the PCR. Sequenced by immunoSEQ multiplex PCR; TCRdb stores in-frame clones only, minus some. The table includes 150,000 to 200,000 clones, 65% to 90% detected once. The sample was PBMCs. All receptors derive from a man aged 45-65 years in good health and CMV-seropositive.

The V call is TRBV19, the J call TRBJ2-2, with a weak D call TRBD2 (6 bases). The CDR3 loop spans 15 amino acids. The V end was cut by 5 bases, the J end by 4 bases, with 14 bases between. The germline V gene has CDR1 LNHDA and CDR2 SQIVND (reference sequence). The CDR3 DNA is TGTGCCAGTAGTGAGACCGGGGGAATCACCGGGGAGCTGTTTTTT. Residues: CASSETGGITGELFF.

CDR3 sequence reads: CASTFRLTGDGNTIYF. CDR3 DNA sequence: TGTGCCAGCACCTTCCGTCTGACAGGGGACGGAAACACCATATATTTT. The chain joins TRBV28 to TRBJ1-3; TRBD1 aligns across 8 bases. The germline CDR1 and CDR2 sequences are MDHEN and SYDVKM. V shed 7 bases and J 4 bases; nucleotides not matched to a gene: 12. The CDR3 contains 16 residues.

This chain connects TRBV18 to TRBJ2-5; TRBD2 might be the D (7 bases). The germline V and J ends were trimmed by 2 bases and 1 base, with 11 bases remaining between them. CDR1 is KGHSH and CDR2 is LQKENI in the germline V gene. The CDR3 spans 15 residues. The CDR3 is CASSPAGALQETQYF. CDR3 sequence (DNA): TGTGCCAGCTCACCAGCGGGGGCCCTCCAAGAGACCCAGTACTTC.

The chain uses TRBV27 and TRBJ2-2, with 7 bases identical to TRBD2. With 6 bases clipped from V and 5 bases from J, the junction kept 15 bases outside the gene matches. The germline V gene has CDR1 MNHEY and CDR2 SMNVEV (reference sequence). The CDR3 contains 17 residues. This CDR3 is CASSYDGRTSFTGELFF. DNA of the CDR3: TGTGCCAGCAGCTATGATGGCCGGACTAGTTTTACCGGGGAGCTGTTTTTT.

J is TRBJ2-5 and V is TRBV13, with a possible D match to TRBD1 (6 bases). Germline CDR1 is PRHDT and CDR2 is FYEKMQ (reference sequence). Trimming stripped 3 bases from V and 5 bases from J, with 10 bases between. The CDR3 spans 13 residues. Here the CDR3 reads CASSFYDRETQYF. As DNA, the CDR3 is TGTGCCAGCAGCTTCTACGACAGGGAGACCCAGTACTTC.